A single sample is the source of the 22 T cell receptor beta chains below, sequenced in a study of T cells in localized non-small cell lung cancer. The repertoire was sequenced with immunoSEQ multiplex PCR; TCRdb's copy has only in-frame clones and lacks some. This table has 10,000 to 13,000 clones, over 65% appearing once. Here the sequenced sample was peripheral blood, taken before any cancer treatment. All receptors derive from a male donor at least 60 years old with stage I lung adenocarcinoma.

The J gene is TRBJ2-7, the V gene TRBV6-1; 10 nucleotides agree with TRBD1. The CDR3 is 14 amino acids. With 6 bases clipped from V and 3 bases from J, the junction kept 5 bases outside the gene matches. Germline CDR1 is MNHNS and CDR2 is SASEGT. CDR3 in amino acids: CASRPGQGIYEQYF. As DNA, the CDR3 is TGTGCCAGCAGGCCGGGACAGGGGATCTACGAGCAGTACTTC.

This chain connects TRBV13 to TRBJ1-6; 8 bases map to TRBD1. Trimming removed 5 bases from V and 7 bases from J; junction bases left unmatched: 10. Germline CDR1 is PRHDT and CDR2 is FYEKMQ (reference sequence). The CDR3 has 16 amino acids. The CDR3 is CASSRYDRGRNSPLHF. CDR3 coding DNA: TGTGCCAGCAGCCGCTATGACAGGGGCAGAAATTCACCCCTCCACTTT.

In this sample, this clone turned up a few times. The chain links TRBV15 to TRBJ2-3; no definite D call. CDR3 length: 14 amino acids. From germline, CDR1 is LNHNV and CDR2 YYDKDF (reference sequence). V was pared by 5 bases and J by 5 bases, with 14 bases between. CDR3 loop: CATSARSGVDTQYF. As DNA, the CDR3 is TGTGCCACCAGCGCCCGATCCGGTGTAGATACGCAGTATTTT.

The chain links TRBV10-3 to TRBJ2-3; D tentatively reads TRBD1 or TRBD2 (6 bases each). Deletions cut 7 bases from V and 6 bases from J, with 20 bases between. The length of the CDR3 is 15 residues. Germline V gene lookup returns CDR1 ENHRY and CDR2 SYGVKD. The chain's CDR3 is CAIKPQGGLPDTQYF. The CDR3 DNA sequence: TGTGCCATCAAGCCTCAAGGGGGGCTACCCGATACGCAGTATTTT.

The chain couples TRBV7-3 to TRBJ2-3, with TRBD1 matching 7 bases. The CDR3 runs 16 residues. Losses at the gene ends were 5 bases for V and 2 bases for J; bases not matched to a gene: 10. Germline CDR1 is SGHTA and CDR2 is FQGTGA. The CDR3 sequence: CASSPRQGHYTDTQYF. Written as DNA, the CDR3 is TGTGCCAGCAGCCCTAGACAGGGACACTACACAGATACGCAGTATTTT.

The V and J genes are TRBV19 and TRBJ1-3; D perhaps matches TRBD1 (6 bases). Germline lookup yields CDR1 LNHDA and CDR2 SQIVND (reference sequence). The CDR3 contains 16 residues. V gave up 5 bases and J gave up 0 bases, with 14 bases separating them. Here the CDR3 DNA reads TGTGCCAGTAGTGTGACAGGCTTGAGCTCTGGAAACACCATATATTTT. Its translation: CASSVTGLSSGNTIYF.

V gene TRBV7-3 combines with J gene TRBJ2-7; D remains unclear. In germline, CDR1 is SGHTA, CDR2 FQGTGA. There are 15 residues in the CDR3. V shed 2 bases and J shed 1 base, with 12 bases lying between them. CDR3 DNA: TGTGCCAGCAGCTTATTGTCTTTGGGATCCTACGAGCAGTACTTC. The encoded protein is CASSLLSLGSYEQYF.

The chain links TRBV29-1 to TRBJ2-3; the D call may be TRBD1 or TRBD2 (5 bases each). Germline-derived CDR1 and CDR2 are SQVTM and ANQGSEA. The germline V and J ends were trimmed by 6 bases and 2 bases, with 15 bases remaining between them. The CDR3 contains 14 residues. This CDR3 is CSVHYRGLTDTQYF. As DNA, the CDR3 is TGCAGCGTGCACTACCGGGGCCTCACAGATACGCAGTATTTT.

The chain employs TRBV27 and TRBJ1-2; D is unclear. Between the trimmed V and J ends, which lost 5 bases and 2 bases, there was a span of 6 bases. Germline V gene sequence: CDR1 MNHEY, CDR2 SMNVEV (reference sequence). CDR3 size: 12 residues. CDR3 nucleotides: TGTGCCAGCAGTCGTCAGAACTATGGCTACACCTTC. This codes for CASSRQNYGYTF.

This chain uses TRBV11-2 with TRBJ2-3; 10 nucleotides match TRBD1. The V segment lost 5 bases and the J segment 2 bases; nucleotides outside the gene matches: 4. The CDR3 loop spans 15 amino acids. Looked up from germline, CDR1 is SGHAT and CDR2 is FQNNGV. CDR3 sequence reads: CASSPRQGATDTQYF. Written as DNA, the CDR3 is TGTGCCAGCAGCCCTAGACAGGGGGCCACAGATACGCAGTATTTT.

The genes are TRBV18 and TRBJ1-1; TRBD1 matches at 8 bases. Germline assignment: CDR1 KGHSH and CDR2 LQKENI. With V trimmed by 5 bases and J by 1 base, 3 bases remained unmatched. The CDR3 has 14 amino acids. The CDR3 nucleotides read TGTGCCAGCTCAAAACAGGGGGGGAACACTGAAGCTTTCTTT. Residues: CASSKQGGNTEAFF.

The rearrangement links TRBV14 to TRBJ1-1; a possible D gene is TRBD1 (5 bases). Per the germline V gene, CDR1 is SGHDN and CDR2 is FVKESK. The CDR3 runs to 14 residues. Trimming took off 8 bases at V and 5 bases at J, with 18 bases between the two ends. DNA for the CDR3: TGTGCCAGCGGTACAGGAGGGGTAAAAACTGAAGCTTTCTTT. It codes for CASGTGGVKTEAFF.

This clone is a singleton in its sample. The chain's CDR3 is CASSPLGRTDTQYF. As DNA, the CDR3 is TGTGCCAGCAGTCCCCTCGGGCGCACAGATACGCAGTATTTT. The V gene is TRBV6-6, the J gene TRBJ2-3; no clear D gene. The CDR3 runs 14 residues. In germline, CDR1 is MNHNY, CDR2 SVGAGI (reference sequence). Trimming took 5 bases from V and 1 from J, leaving 10 bases between them.

CDR3 in DNA: TGTGCCAGCAGCCTACAGGTCCCCCCGAACACCGGGGAGCTGTTTTTT. Its protein is CASSLQVPPNTGELFF. V usage is TRBV7-3 and J usage is TRBJ2-2; tentative D call: TRBD1 (5 bases). The length of the CDR3 is 16 residues. Germline values: CDR1 SGHTA, CDR2 FQGTGA. Trimming cost V 5 bases and J 0 bases, with 13 bases left between them.

This chain connects TRBV19 to TRBJ2-1, with 8 bases fitting TRBD2. V was pared by 7 bases and J by 7 bases, with 6 bases of the junction left unmatched. The CDR3 length is 13 residues. Germline V gene sequence: CDR1 LNHDA, CDR2 SQIVND (reference sequence). CDR3 sequence reads: CASNHRGGNEQFF. The CDR3 DNA follows: TGTGCCAGTAATCACCGGGGGGGAAATGAGCAGTTCTTC.

J is TRBJ2-7 and V is TRBV11-2; tentative D call: TRBD1 (6 bases). The germline V gene has CDR1 SGHAT and CDR2 FQNNGV. CDR3 length: 14 residues. V was trimmed by 5 bases and J by 7 bases, leaving 18 bases between them. The CDR3 region is CASSPGARRGEQYF. CDR3 nucleotide sequence: TGTGCCAGCAGCCCAGGGGCACGCCGGGGTGAGCAGTACTTC.

The rearrangement joins TRBV5-6 to TRBJ2-2, with D perhaps matching TRBD2 (5 bases). The CDR3 has 13 amino acids. Germline V gene lookup returns CDR1 SGHDT and CDR2 YYEEEE. V dropped 5 bases and J dropped 0 bases, with 5 bases sitting between them. CDR3 protein: CASRRANTGELFF. The CDR3 DNA sequence: TGTGCCAGCAGGCGGGCGAACACCGGGGAGCTGTTTTTT. Together with reference TRBV5-6 and TRBJ2-2, the CDR3 gives the full variable domain: DAGVTQSPTHLIKTRGQQVTLRCSPKSGHDTVSWYQQALGQGPQFIFQYYEEEERQRGNFPDRFSGHQFPNYSSELNVNALLLGDSALYLCASRRANTGELFFGEGSRLTVL.

The CDR3 here is CASSFLGRGRTNYGYTF. The CDR3 DNA reads TGTGCCAGCAGCTTCCTGGGGCGGGGGCGAACCAACTATGGCTACACCTTC. This rearrangement joins TRBV5-6 to TRBJ1-2; D is possibly TRBD1 (6 bases). Germline V CDR1 and CDR2: SGHDT, YYEEEE. The CDR3 sequence is 17 residues long. V lost 2 bases and J 2 bases, leaving 19 bases between the germline ends.

This chain connects TRBV6-6 to TRBJ1-1, with D unresolved. CDR1 is MNHNY and CDR2 is SVGAGI in the germline V gene (reference sequence). Trimming removed 0 bases from V and 8 bases from J, with 13 bases in between. CDR3 length equals 14 residues. CDR3 bases: TGTGCCAGCAGTTACTCCGGACGCGGGAACGAAGCTTTCTTT. Protein: CASSYSGRGNEAFF.

V usage is TRBV9 and J usage is TRBJ2-2; no reliable D call. The germline V and J ends were trimmed by 3 bases and 1 base, with 13 bases remaining between them. The CDR3 is 16 residues long. CDR1 SGDLS and CDR2 YYNGEE come from the germline V gene. The CDR3 region is CASSDHVNGNTGELFF. The CDR3 DNA reads TGTGCCAGCAGCGACCATGTAAACGGGAACACCGGGGAGCTGTTTTTT.

This clone is medium-sized in the sample. This chain's CDR3 is CASSPPRTGRRSTEAFF. CDR3 nucleotides: TGTGCCAGTAGTCCCCCTAGGACAGGGAGGAGAAGCACTGAAGCTTTCTTT. The chain uses TRBV19 and TRBJ1-1; 8 nucleotides line up with TRBD1. Germline CDR1 is LNHDA and CDR2 is SQIVND (reference sequence). Trimming took 5 bases from V and 4 from J; bases not matched to a gene: 15. CDR3 length equals 17 residues.

The V gene is TRBV2, the J gene TRBJ2-7, with unresolved D. The germline CDR1 and CDR2 sequences are SNHLY and FYNNEI. Deletions cut 8 bases from V and 3 bases from J, with 14 bases between. There are 13 residues in the CDR3. In DNA, the CDR3 is TGTGCCAGCCGACCTACATTAGTCTACGAGCAGTACTTC. It translates to CASRPTLVYEQYF.